These 14 T cell receptor beta chains were sequenced from one sample in a study of T cell repertoires in cytomegalovirus infection. TCRdb itself ran the reads through MiXCR, one entry per CDR3 protein. The sample lists about 220,000 distinct CDR3 sequences; 35% to 40% were seen once. Their cognate antigens are unknown. Source: CD8+ T cells from cultured PBMCs, taken from culture after CMV antigen stimulation. Receptor source: a human donor in good health (CMV status not recorded). Some clones in this sample may be carry-over from other donors' samples.

Concerning this clonotype: An end of the junction differs from the germline gene, which may be a read error. This chain connects TRBV4-1 to TRBJ2-5; 13 nucleotides line up with TRBD2. CDR1 and CDR2 (germline): MGHRA, YSYEKL. CDR3 length: 16 amino acids. This chain's CDR3 is CASSLRTSGSFETQYF. The CDR3 DNA is TGTGCCAGCAGCTTGCGGACTAGCGGGAGTTTTGAGACCCAGTACTTC.

This rearrangement joins TRBV7-6 to TRBJ2-1, with D possibly matching TRBD2 (5 bases). V dropped 5 bases and J dropped 8 bases, with 13 bases sitting between them. The germline gives CDR1 SGHVS, CDR2 FNYEAQ. This CDR3 comprises 13 residues. The DNA of the CDR3 is TGTGCCAGCAGCCCCGAATGGGGAGATGAGCAGTTCTTC. Protein product: CASSPEWGDEQFF.

This clonotype was detected a few times. This sequence joins TRBV10-2 and TRBJ1-1, with TRBD1 identical over 7 bases. CDR1 and CDR2 (germline): WSHSY, SAAADI. V gave up 0 bases and J gave up 1 base; unmatched junction bases: 8. CDR3 size: 17 residues. This CDR3 reads CASSESRTGPKNTEAFF. The CDR3 nucleotides read TGCGCCAGCAGTGAGTCACGGACAGGTCCCAAGAACACTGAAGCTTTCTTT.

The chain joins TRBV7-2 to TRBJ1-2; TRBD1 might be the D (6 bases). Trimming took 9 bases from V and 4 from J, leaving 12 bases between them. Germline V gives CDR1 SGHTA, CDR2 FQGNSA. The CDR3 has 12 residues. The CDR3 here is CARDGGAYGYTF. CDR3 in DNA: TGTGCCAGGGACGGGGGGGCCTATGGCTACACCTTC.

This sequence joins TRBV7-9 and TRBJ1-4; D is unclear. The CDR3 consists of 15 residues. Trimming stripped 3 bases from V and 8 bases from J, with 16 bases between. CDR1 is SEHNR, CDR2 FQNEAQ, per germline (reference sequence). CDR3 sequence (DNA): TGTGCCAGCAGCTTTTACGCAGTGCCATCCGAAAAACTGTTTTTT. Encoded protein: CASSFYAVPSEKLFF. The whole variable domain, filled in from reference TRBV7-9 and TRBJ1-4, reads DTGVSQNPRHKITKRGQNVTFRCDPISEHNRLYWYRQTLGQGPEFLTYFQNEAQLEKSRLLSDRFSAERPKGSFSTLEIQRTEQGDSAMYLCASSFYAVPSEKLFFGSGTQLSVL.

This clonotype was counted only a few times. The rearrangement uses TRBV11-3 and TRBJ2-1; D might be TRBD1 or TRBD2, each matching 5 bases. The V end was cut by 3 bases, the J end by 0 bases, with 18 bases between. Germline assignment: CDR1 SGHNT and CDR2 YENEEA. The CDR3 loop spans 18 amino acids. CDR3 nucleotide sequence: TGTGCCAGCAGCTTGCGGACTCCAACCCAGGGCTCCTACAATGAGCAGTTCTTC. Its protein product is CASSLRTPTQGSYNEQFF.

V usage is TRBV7-2 and J usage is TRBJ2-5, with 9 bases that match TRBD2. CDR1 is SGHTA and CDR2 is FQGNSA in the germline V gene. The CDR3 contains 16 residues. Trimming at V came to 7 bases and at J to 5 bases, leaving 14 bases not matched to a gene. CDR3 sequence (DNA): TGTGCCAGCAACCATAGGCTGCGGGAGGGCCGGGAGACCCAGTACTTC. It specifies CASNHRLREGRETQYF.

This clonotype occurred many times. The V gene is TRBV10-3, the J gene TRBJ2-7, with a possible D match to TRBD1 (6 bases). Trimming took 6 bases from V and 3 from J, leaving 21 bases between them. CDR1 ENHRY and CDR2 SYGVKD come from the germline V gene. CDR3 length equals 16 residues. This CDR3 is CAISAEITGSRYEQYF. DNA for the CDR3: TGTGCCATCAGCGCAGAAATAACAGGGTCACGCTACGAGCAGTACTTC.

A word on this clonotype: At one boundary the junction diverges from the germline segment, which might be a read error. CDR3 DNA: TGTGCCAGAAGTGTAAGGGAGGTACGGATAGTCAATCAGCCCAAGCATTTT. It encodes CARSVREVRIVNQPKHF. This rearrangement joins TRBV2 to TRBJ1-5; D is uncertain. The CDR3 is 17 amino acids. Germline V CDR1 and CDR2: SNHLY, FYNNEI. Full variable domain (outside the CDR3, taken from reference TRBV2 and TRBJ1-5): EPEVTQTPSHQVTQMGQEVILRCVPISNHLYFYWYRQILGQKVEFLVSFYNNEISEKSEIFDDQFSVERPDGSNFTLKIRSTKLEDSAMYFCARSVREVRIVNQPKHFGDGTRLSIL.

The table lists this clonotype with many counts. The chain combines TRBV20-1 with TRBJ2-1; 12 bases align to TRBD2. The V and J ends lost 5 bases and 2 bases, in that order; junction bases with no gene match: 7. The CDR3 sequence is 16 residues long. Germline V gene data show CDR1 as DFQATT and CDR2 as SNEGSKA (reference sequence). This CDR3 is CSARYLAGGTYNEQFF. CDR3 coding DNA: TGCAGTGCTCGATACCTAGCGGGGGGGACCTACAATGAGCAGTTCTTC.

A few counts support this clonotype. The chain couples TRBV25-1 to TRBJ1-2, with a tentative D call TRBD1 (5 bases). Germline lookup yields CDR1 MGHDK and CDR2 SYGVNS. V dropped 4 bases and J dropped 4 bases, with 19 bases sitting between them. CDR3 length: 16 residues. CDR3 sequence (DNA): TGTGCCAGCAGTGGGACATCGGGATTCATGAGCTATGGCTACACCTTC. It is translated as CASSGTSGFMSYGYTF.

This chain links TRBV4-2 with TRBJ2-5; 8 bases map to TRBD2. This CDR3 has 15 amino acids. J gave up 1 base and V 1 base, and 2 bases lay outside the gene matches. The V gene's germline CDR1 is LGHNA and CDR2 YNFKEQ. CDR3 residues: CASSQVAGGQETQYF. CDR3 DNA: TGTGCCAGCAGCCAAGTGGCGGGGGGCCAAGAGACCCAGTACTTC.

This clonotype was counted a few times. V is TRBV7-6 and J is TRBJ2-7; 12 positions match TRBD2. The germline CDR1 and CDR2 sequences are SGHVS and FNYEAQ. This CDR3 has 17 amino acids. V gave up 5 bases and J gave up 5 bases; unmatched junction bases: 13. CDR3 residues: CASSPRMTSGSPHEQYF. CDR3 nucleotide sequence: TGTGCCAGCAGCCCAAGGATGACTAGCGGGAGTCCCCACGAGCAGTACTTC.

The chain joins TRBV6-6 to TRBJ2-3; TRBD2 agrees at 11 bases. V trimming: 6 bases; J trimming: 2 bases; junction bases outside the gene matches: 10. This CDR3 contains 17 residues. Germline V gives CDR1 MNHNY, CDR2 SVGAGI (reference sequence). CDR3 in amino acids: CASSHSRLAGNTDTQYF. DNA for the CDR3: TGTGCCAGCAGCCACAGCCGACTAGCGGGAAACACAGATACGCAGTATTTT.